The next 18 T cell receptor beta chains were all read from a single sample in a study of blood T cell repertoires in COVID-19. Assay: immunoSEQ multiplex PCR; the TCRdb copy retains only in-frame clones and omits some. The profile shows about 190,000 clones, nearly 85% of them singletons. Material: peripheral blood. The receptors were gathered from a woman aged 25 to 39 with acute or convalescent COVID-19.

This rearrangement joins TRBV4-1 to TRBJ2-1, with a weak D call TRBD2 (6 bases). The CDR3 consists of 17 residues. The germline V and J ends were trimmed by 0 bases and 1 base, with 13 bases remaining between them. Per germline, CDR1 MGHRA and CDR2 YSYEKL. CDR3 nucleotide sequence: TGCGCCAGCAGCCAAGATCAGGGCGGGGATTCCTACAATGAGCAGTTCTTC. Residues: CASSQDQGGDSYNEQFF.

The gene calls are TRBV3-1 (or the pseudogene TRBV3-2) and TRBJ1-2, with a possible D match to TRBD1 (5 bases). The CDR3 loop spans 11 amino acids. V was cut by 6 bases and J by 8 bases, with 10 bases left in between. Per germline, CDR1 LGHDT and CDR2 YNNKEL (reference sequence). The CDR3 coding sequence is TGTGCCAGCAGGCAGGGAAGCGGCTACACCTTC. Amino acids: CASRQGSGYTF.

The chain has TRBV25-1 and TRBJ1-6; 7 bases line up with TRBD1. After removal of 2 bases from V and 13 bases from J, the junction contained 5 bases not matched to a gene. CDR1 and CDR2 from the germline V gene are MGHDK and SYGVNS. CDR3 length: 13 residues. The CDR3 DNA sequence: TGTGCCAGCAGTGAAAGGGACAGATCGCCCCTCCACTTT. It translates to CASSERDRSPLHF.

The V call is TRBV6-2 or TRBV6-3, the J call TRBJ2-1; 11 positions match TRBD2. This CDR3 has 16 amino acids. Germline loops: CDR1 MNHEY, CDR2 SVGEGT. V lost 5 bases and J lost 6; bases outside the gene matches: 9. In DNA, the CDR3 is TGTGCCAGCAGTGATGGACTAGCGGGCCCCAGCAATGAGCAGTTCTTC. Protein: CASSDGLAGPSNEQFF.

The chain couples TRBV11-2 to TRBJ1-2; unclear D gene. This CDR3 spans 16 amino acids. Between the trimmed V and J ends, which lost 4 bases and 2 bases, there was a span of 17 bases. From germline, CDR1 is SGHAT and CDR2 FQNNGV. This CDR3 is CASSSLREGFNYGYTF. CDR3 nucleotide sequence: TGTGCCAGCAGCTCCCTCCGTGAGGGTTTCAACTATGGCTACACCTTC.

The CDR3 DNA reads as TGTGCCAGCAGCCTTCAGGGTGGCGATGGCTACACCTTC. It translates to CASSLQGGDGYTF. V is TRBV3-1 (or the pseudogene TRBV3-2) and J is TRBJ1-2; perhaps TRBD1 as D (5 bases). Germline-derived CDR1 and CDR2 are LGHDT and YNNKEL (reference sequence). This CDR3 comprises 13 residues. The V and J ends lost 4 bases and 6 bases respectively, with 12 bases between them.

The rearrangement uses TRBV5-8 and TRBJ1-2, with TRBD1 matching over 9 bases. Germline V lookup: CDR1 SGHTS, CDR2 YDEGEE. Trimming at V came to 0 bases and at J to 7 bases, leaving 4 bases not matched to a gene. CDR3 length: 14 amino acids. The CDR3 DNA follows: TGTGCCAGCAGCTTGGGGACAGGGGCCTCTGGCTACACCTTC. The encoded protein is CASSLGTGASGYTF. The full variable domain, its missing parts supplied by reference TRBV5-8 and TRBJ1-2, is EAGVTQSPTHLIKTRGQQATLRCSPISGHTSVYWYQQALGLGLQFLLWYDEGEERNRGNFPPRFSGRQFPNYSSELNVNALELEDSALYLCASSLGTGASGYTFGSGTRLTVV.

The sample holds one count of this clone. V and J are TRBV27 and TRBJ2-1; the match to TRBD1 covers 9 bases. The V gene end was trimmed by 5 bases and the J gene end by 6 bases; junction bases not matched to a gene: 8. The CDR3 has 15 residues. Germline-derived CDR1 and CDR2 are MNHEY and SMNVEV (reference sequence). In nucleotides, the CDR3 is TGTGCCAGCAGTCCTTACCGGGACAGGGCCAATGAGCAGTTCTTC. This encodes CASSPYRDRANEQFF.

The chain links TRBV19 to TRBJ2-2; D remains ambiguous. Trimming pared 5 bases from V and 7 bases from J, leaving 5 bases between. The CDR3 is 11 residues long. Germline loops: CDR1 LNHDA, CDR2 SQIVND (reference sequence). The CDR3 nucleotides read TGTGCCAGTAGTCCCTTCGGGGAGCTGTTTTTT. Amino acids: CASSPFGELFF.

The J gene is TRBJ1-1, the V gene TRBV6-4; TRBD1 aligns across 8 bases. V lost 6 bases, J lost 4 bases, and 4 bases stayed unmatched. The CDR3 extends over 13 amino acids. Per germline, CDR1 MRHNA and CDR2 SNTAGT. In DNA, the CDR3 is TGTGCCAGCAGACAGGGGGACGGCACTGAAGCTTTCTTT. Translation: CASRQGDGTEAFF.

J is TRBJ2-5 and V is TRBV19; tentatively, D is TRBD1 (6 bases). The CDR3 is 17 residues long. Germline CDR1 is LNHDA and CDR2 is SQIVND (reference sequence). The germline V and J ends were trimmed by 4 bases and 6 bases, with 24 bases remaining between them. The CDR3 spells CASSTTLEGGVKKTQYF. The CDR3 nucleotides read TGTGCCAGTAGTACAACCCTCGAAGGGGGAGTCAAGAAGACCCAGTACTTC.

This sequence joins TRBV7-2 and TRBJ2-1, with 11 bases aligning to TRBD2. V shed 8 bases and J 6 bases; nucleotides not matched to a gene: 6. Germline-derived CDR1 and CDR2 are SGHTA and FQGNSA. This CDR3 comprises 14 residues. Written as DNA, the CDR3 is TGTGCCAGCGGTACTAGCGGGGGACCCAATGAGCAGTTCTTC. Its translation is CASGTSGGPNEQFF. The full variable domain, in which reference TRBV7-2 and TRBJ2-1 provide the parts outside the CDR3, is GAGVSQSPSNKVTEKGKDVELRCDPISGHTALYWYRQSLGQGLEFLIYFQGNSAPDKSGLPSDRFSAERTGGSVSTLTIQRTQQEDSAVYLCASGTSGGPNEQFFGPGTRLTVL.

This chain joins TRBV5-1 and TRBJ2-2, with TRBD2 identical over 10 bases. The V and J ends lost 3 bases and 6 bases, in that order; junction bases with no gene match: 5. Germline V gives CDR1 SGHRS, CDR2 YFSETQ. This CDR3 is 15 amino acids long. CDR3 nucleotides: TGCGCCAGCAGCTCCGGGACTAGCGCGGCCGGGGAGCTGTTTTTT. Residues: CASSSGTSAAGELFF.

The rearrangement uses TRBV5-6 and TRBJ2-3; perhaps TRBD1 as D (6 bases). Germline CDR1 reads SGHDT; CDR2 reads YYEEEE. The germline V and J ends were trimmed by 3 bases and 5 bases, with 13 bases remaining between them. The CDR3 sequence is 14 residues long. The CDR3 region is CASSWAEDRDTQYF. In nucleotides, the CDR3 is TGTGCCAGCAGCTGGGCCGAGGACAGAGATACGCAGTATTTT.

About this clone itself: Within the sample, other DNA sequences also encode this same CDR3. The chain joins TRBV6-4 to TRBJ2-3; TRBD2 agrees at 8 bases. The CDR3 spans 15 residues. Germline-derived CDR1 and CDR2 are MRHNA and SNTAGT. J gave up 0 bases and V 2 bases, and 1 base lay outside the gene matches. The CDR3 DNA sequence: TGTGCCAGCAGTGACGTAGCGGGAAGCACAGATACGCAGTATTTT. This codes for CASSDVAGSTDTQYF.

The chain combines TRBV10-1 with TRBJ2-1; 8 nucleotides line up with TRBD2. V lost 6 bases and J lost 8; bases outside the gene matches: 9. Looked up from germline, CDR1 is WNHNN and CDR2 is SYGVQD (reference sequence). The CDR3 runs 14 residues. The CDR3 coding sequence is TGCGCCAGCAGCGCCGGGACTAGTATCTATGAGCAGTTCTTC. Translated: CASSAGTSIYEQFF.

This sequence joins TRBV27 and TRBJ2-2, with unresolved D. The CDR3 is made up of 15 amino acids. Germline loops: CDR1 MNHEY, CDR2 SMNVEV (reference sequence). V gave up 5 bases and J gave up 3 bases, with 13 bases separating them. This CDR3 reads CASSTNRRYTGELFF. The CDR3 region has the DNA TGTGCCAGCAGTACTAACCGCCGATACACCGGGGAGCTGTTTTTT.

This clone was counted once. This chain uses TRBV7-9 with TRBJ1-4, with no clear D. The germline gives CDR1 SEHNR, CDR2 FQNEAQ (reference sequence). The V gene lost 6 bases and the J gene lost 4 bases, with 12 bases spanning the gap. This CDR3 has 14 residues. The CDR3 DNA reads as TGTGCCAGCAGATCGGACGGGATTAATGAAAAACTGTTTTTT. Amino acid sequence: CASRSDGINEKLFF.